This T cell receptor beta chain derives from a study of blood T cell repertoires in COVID-19 (dated by TCRdb to the early 2020s). In the study overall: Collaborator samples came from the United States, Italy and Spain and covered acute and convalescent phases of COVID-19. Where available, HLA class I and class II types were taken from metadata supplied by the sample provider and were not determined by assay-based typing. The repertoires were released in a freely available public database intended as a resource for research on the immune response to SARS-CoV-2. Subjects who had been exposed to COVID-19, were actively infected with it, or had recovered from it provided the deeply sampled blood TCRbeta repertoires that made up the dataset. The material from the prospective study consisted of cDNA or gDNA derived from T cells, B-cell-depleted T cells, or PBMCs. The sample metadata nearly always contained a de-identified subject ID, COVID-19 status, age in years and sex. The samples were drawn from the first 160 participants of the ongoing ImmuneRACE study and from 1,254 subjects provided by 6 global collaborators. What the authors observed across the whole study: The quantity of clinical and demographic metadata differed by source and by participant and was supplied without curation.

On this clone itself: Its antigen target is currently unknown. Base qualities are not at hand, and no much larger clone is one base apart.

In Seattle, one collaborating source enrolled patients while the infection was active and tracked those patients longitudinally over the course of disease. The collaborating institutions used their own protocols to collect whole blood in K2EDTA tubes. Collaborator samples were shipped for TCRbeta analysis as frozen whole blood, isolated PBMCs, or DNA extracted from either sample type. TCRbeta CDR3 regions were amplified from genomic DNA by means of the immunoSEQ Assay, a bias-controlled multiplex PCR. The paper's processing steps were these. The number of nucleated cells in each sample was estimated by amplification of reference gene primers within the assay. To quantify the absolute abundance of each unique TCRbeta CDR3 rearrangement, sequence reads were collapsed and filtered. For each sample, productive Simpson clonality was calculated as the square root of Simpson's diversity index over productive rearrangements. As stored in TCRdb, this immuneACCESS dataset retains in-frame rearrangements with V and J assigned. A fraction of the clones does not appear; measured against another copy, unresolved V genes explain less than half of the discrepancy, and the remainder lacks a known reason. That table gives V, J and clone size, and the DNA gave D and trimming. The sample data list some 300,000 clones, and 90% of these were observed just once. The ten top clones hold approximately 6.5% of the sample.

Spanning cysteine to phenylalanine, the CDR3 consists of 11 amino acids. Left in the record is the CDR3 DNA by itself, 33 bases read in frame from the first base. The germline ends are 9 bases apart after V is trimmed by 10 bases and J by 5 bases. Sequencing was done on a sample of peripheral blood. This clonotype was obtained from a woman in her forties or fifties with COVID-19, enrolled during active disease. In this chain, TRBV12-3 or TRBV12-4 is recombined with TRBJ2-1; the D gene cannot be resolved reliably. The encoded CDR3 is CATGRHNEQFF. The sequence in DNA is TGTGCCACCGGCAGGCACAATGAGCAGTTCTTC.